This is a list of T cell receptor beta chains from one sample in a study of blood T cell repertoires in COVID-19. The assay was immunoSEQ multiplex PCR, and TCRdb's table has in-frame clones only and misses some. Found here are 300,000 or so clones, approximately 86% of them singletons; the top ten hold over 3.5%. The sequenced material came from peripheral blood. Receptor source: a woman between 50 and 59 years old with active or convalescent COVID-19. CDR3s include the opening cysteine and the closing phenylalanine or tryptophan. Fields, in order: V gene, clone size, J gene, D gene, CDR3 protein, CDR3 DNA. D genes are given only for firm matches. Part of the rows lack a size; the others show once, few, many or a class for expanded clones.

TRBV7-9	once	TRBJ2-7	-	CASSSFSYSLEQYF	TGTGCCAGCAGCTCGTTTTCTTACAGCCTCGAACAGTACTTC
TRBV2	many	TRBJ1-2	-	CASSDTSGYGYTF	TGTGCCAGCAGCGATACCTCAGGCTATGGCTACACCTTC
TRBV20-1	-	TRBJ1-1	-	CSAARVAEAFF	TGCAGTGCCGCGAGGGTCGCTGAAGCTTTCTTT
TRBV11-2	-	TRBJ2-1	TRBD2	CASSLDVAGGYNEQFF	TGTGCCAGCAGCTTAGATGTAGCGGGAGGCTACAATGAGCAGTTCTTC
TRBV29-1	-	TRBJ1-2	TRBD1	CSVERQGLKGYTF	TGCAGCGTTGAAAGACAGGGGTTGAAAGGCTACACCTTC
TRBV27	-	TRBJ2-2	-	CASSLRGRPNTGELFF	TGTGCCAGCAGTTTGAGAGGCAGACCGAACACCGGGGAGCTGTTTTTT
TRBV11-2	-	TRBJ2-5	-	CASSLGSLEDF	TGTGCCAGCAGCTTAGGGTCCCTAGAAGACTTC
TRBV7-2	-	TRBJ2-1	-	CASSLAQGSYNEQFF	TGTGCCAGCAGCTTAGCTCAGGGGTCCTACAATGAGCAGTTCTTC
TRBV29-1	-	TRBJ2-1	-	CSVERGTTSEQFF	TGCAGCGTTGAACGCGGCACCACGTCTGAGCAGTTCTTC
TRBV6-5	-	TRBJ1-1	TRBD1	CASSSRQGLNTEAFF	TGTGCCAGCAGTAGTCGACAGGGTTTGAACACTGAAGCTTTCTTT
TRBV11-2	-	TRBJ2-5	-	CASSLILGTQYF	TGTGCCAGCAGCTTGATCCTAGGGACCCAGTACTTC
TRBV7-8	-	TRBJ2-1	TRBD1	CASSPLVARTGSDEQFF	TGTGCCAGCAGCCCACTAGTTGCCCGGACAGGCAGCGATGAGCAGTTCTTC
TRBV6-1	-	TRBJ2-7	-	CASREAGSADSYEQYF	TGTGCCAGCAGGGAAGCTGGATCGGCGGACTCCTACGAGCAGTACTTC
TRBV5-1	-	TRBJ2-1	TRBD2	CASSDPGLDFGLINEQFF	TGCGCCAGCAGCGACCCGGGACTAGACTTTGGATTGATCAATGAGCAGTTCTTC
TRBV27	-	TRBJ1-1	-	CASSLSAGVYPEAFF	TGTGCCAGCAGTTTATCAGCGGGGGTTTATCCTGAAGCTTTCTTT
TRBV7-8	few	TRBJ2-3	-	CASSQSPADTDTQYF	TGTGCCAGCAGCCAATCCCCTGCAGACACAGATACGCAGTATTTT
TRBV6-6	few	TRBJ1-2	-	CASRMSRVSGGYTF	TGTGCCAGCAGGATGAGCAGGGTGTCGGGCGGCTACACCTTC
TRBV28	-	TRBJ1-1	TRBD1	CASSSYRGETEAFF	TGTGCCAGCAGTTCCTACAGGGGAGAGACTGAAGCTTTCTTT
TRBV30	many	TRBJ1-2	-	CAWSEGLEAGYTF	TGTGCCTGGAGTGAGGGGCTAGAAGCCGGCTACACCTTC
TRBV20-1	-	TRBJ1-2	TRBD1	CSIDRGPGYTF	TGCAGTATCGACAGGGGGCCTGGCTACACCTTC
TRBV12-3/TRBV12-4	-	TRBJ1-2	TRBD1	CASSLTGGWGYTF	TGTGCCAGCAGTCTAACAGGGGGCTGGGGCTACACCTTC
TRBV18	-	TRBJ2-2	TRBD1	CASSPGTGNTGELFF	TGTGCCAGCTCACCCGGGACAGGGAACACCGGGGAGCTGTTTTTT
TRBV6-4	-	TRBJ2-1	TRBD2	CASSKTGLTLSSYNEQFF	TGTGCCAGCAGCAAGACGGGACTAACTTTGAGCTCCTACAATGAGCAGTTCTTC
TRBV19	-	TRBJ2-7	-	CASSIDLAGPYEQYF	TGTGCCAGTAGTATAGATCTCGCAGGGCCCTACGAGCAGTACTTC
TRBV5-1	once	TRBJ1-1	TRBD1	CASSPIITGGTEAFF	TGCGCCAGCAGCCCCATTATTACAGGGGGGACTGAAGCTTTCTTT
TRBV11-2	once	TRBJ1-5	TRBD1	CASSFGPDRGQPQHF	TGTGCCAGCAGCTTCGGGCCCGACAGGGGACAGCCCCAGCATTTT
TRBV10-2	-	TRBJ2-7	TRBD2	CASSAASGAPYEQYF	TGCGCCAGCAGTGCCGCTAGCGGCGCTCCGTACGAGCAGTACTTC
TRBV11-2	once	TRBJ2-1	-	CASNQQYNEQFF	TGTGCCAGCAATCAACAGTACAATGAGCAGTTCTTC
TRBV28	-	TRBJ1-2	-	CASSRTVLDYGYTF	TGTGCCAGCAGCCGGACAGTCCTGGACTATGGCTACACCTTC
TRBV5-5	-	TRBJ1-2	-	CASSKTTLNYGYTF	TGTGCCAGCAGCAAGACGACACTTAACTATGGCTACACCTTC
TRBV7-3	-	TRBJ2-3	-	CASSVQGHTQYF	TGTGCCAGCAGCGTACAGGGCCATACGCAGTATTTT
TRBV19	-	TRBJ2-2	TRBD1	CASTLTRSDRGTGELFF	TGTGCCAGTACCCTAACCCGGTCCGACAGGGGTACCGGGGAGCTGTTTTTT
TRBV18	-	TRBJ2-7	TRBD2	CASSPRASGRAIEQYF	TGTGCCAGCTCACCACGAGCCAGCGGGAGGGCCATCGAGCAGTACTTC
TRBV19	-	TRBJ2-1	TRBD2	CASSSPHGLGERSSYNEQFF	TGTGCCAGTAGTTCACCCCATGGACTAGGCGAAAGAAGCTCCTACAATGAGCAGTTCTTC
TRBV7-2	-	TRBJ2-2	-	CATEQGPNTGELFF	TGTGCCACCGAGCAGGGCCCGAACACCGGGGAGCTGTTTTTT
TRBV19	-	TRBJ2-1	-	CTSSGGQYNEQFF	TGTACCAGTAGTGGAGGGCAATACAATGAGCAGTTCTTC
TRBV20-1	-	TRBJ2-4	TRBD2	CSASPPPSVGLAGVVLVKNIQYF	TGCAGTGCTAGTCCCCCCCCCTCAGTAGGACTAGCGGGAGTTGTCTTGGTCAAAAACATTCAGTACTTC
TRBV30	once	TRBJ2-7	-	CARAFSGEQYF	TGTGCCAGGGCCTTCAGCGGGGAGCAGTACTTC
TRBV12-3/TRBV12-4	-	TRBJ2-7	-	CASSFLGAYEQYF	TGTGCCAGCAGTTTTTTGGGAGCCTACGAGCAGTACTTC
TRBV7-8	-	TRBJ1-3	-	CASSLARDSGNTIYF	TGTGCCAGCAGCTTAGCGCGGGACTCTGGAAACACCATATATTTT
TRBV7-9	-	TRBJ1-6	-	CASSPPGGSYNSPLHF	TGTGCCAGCAGTCCCCCGGGGGGCTCCTATAATTCACCCCTCCACTTT
TRBV7-3	-	TRBJ1-1	TRBD1	CASSGGGRGSEAFF	TGTGCCAGCAGCGGAGGGGGCAGGGGCAGTGAAGCTTTCTTT
TRBV5-6	-	TRBJ2-7	-	CASSSRRVLPNYEQYF	TGTGCCAGCAGCTCCCGGCGGGTACTACCAAACTACGAGCAGTACTTC
TRBV7-2	once	TRBJ2-7	TRBD2	CASSSLATKQYF	TGTGCCAGCAGCTCACTAGCGACAAAGCAGTACTTC
TRBV7-6	-	TRBJ1-3	-	CASSLAGVSGNTIYF	TGTGCCAGCAGCTTAGCCGGGGTCTCTGGAAACACCATATATTTT
TRBV6-5	few	TRBJ2-7	TRBD1	CASRDRDRAYEQYF	TGTGCCAGCAGAGACCGGGACAGGGCCTACGAGCAGTACTTC
TRBV2	-	TRBJ2-2	-	CASRPRRVGNENTGELFF	TGTGCCAGCAGACCGCGGCGGGTAGGAAACGAGAACACCGGGGAGCTGTTTTTT
TRBV5-1	many	TRBJ1-1	-	CASSRVNTEAFF	TGCGCCAGCAGCCGGGTTAACACTGAAGCTTTCTTT
TRBV28	-	TRBJ2-7	TRBD2	CASSLPFGTSFSAIYEQYF	TGTGCCAGCAGTTTACCGTTCGGGACTAGCTTCAGCGCTATATACGAGCAGTACTTC
TRBV5-1	-	TRBJ2-5	TRBD2	CASSIAGPPTQETQYF	TGCGCCAGCAGCATAGCGGGACCACCAACACAAGAGACCCAGTACTTC
TRBV5-1	-	TRBJ2-5	TRBD1	CASSGQGQSTPYF	TGCGCCAGCAGCGGACAGGGACAGTCTACACCTTACTTC
TRBV5-8	-	TRBJ2-3	-	CASSPSGDTQYF	TGTGCCAGCAGCCCCTCAGGAGATACGCAGTATTTT
TRBV2	-	TRBJ1-5	-	CASSQTGGGNQPQHF	TGTGCCAGCAGTCAGACAGGCGGTGGCAATCAGCCCCAGCATTTT
TRBV15	-	TRBJ1-3	-	CATSRERGGISGNTIYF	TGTGCCACCAGCAGAGAACGGGGGGGCATTTCTGGAAACACCATATATTTT
TRBV7-8	few	TRBJ2-7	-	CASSPPGLVGGYEQYF	TGTGCCAGCAGCCCCCCGGGGCTAGTAGGGGGCTACGAGCAGTACTTC
TRBV6-5	-	TRBJ2-3	-	CASSYSSVEGDTQYF	TGTGCCAGCAGTTACTCGTCCGTAGAGGGAGATACGCAGTATTTT
TRBV5-6	-	TRBJ1-3	-	CASSLAVGNTIYF	TGTGCCAGCAGCTTGGCGGTAGGAAACACCATATATTTT